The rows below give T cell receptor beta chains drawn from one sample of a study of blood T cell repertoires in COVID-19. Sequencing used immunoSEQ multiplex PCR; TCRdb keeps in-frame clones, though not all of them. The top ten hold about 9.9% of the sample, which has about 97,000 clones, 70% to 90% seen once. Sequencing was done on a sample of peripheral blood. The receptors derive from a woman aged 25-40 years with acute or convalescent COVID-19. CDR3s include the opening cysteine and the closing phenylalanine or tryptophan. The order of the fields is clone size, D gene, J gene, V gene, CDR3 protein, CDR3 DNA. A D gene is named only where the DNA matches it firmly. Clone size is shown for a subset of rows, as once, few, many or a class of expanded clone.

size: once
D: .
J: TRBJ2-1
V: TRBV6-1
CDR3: CASSEEVGAVTYNEQFF
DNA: TGTGCCAGCAGTGAAGAGGTGGGGGCGGTGACCTACAATGAGCAGTTCTTC

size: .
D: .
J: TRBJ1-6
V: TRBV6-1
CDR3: CASREGGGSPLHF
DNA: TGTGCCAGCAGAGAAGGGGGGGGATCACCCCTCCACTTT

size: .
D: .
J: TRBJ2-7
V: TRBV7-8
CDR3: CASSLPGWYEQYF
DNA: TGTGCCAGCAGCCTCCCGGGGTGGTACGAGCAGTACTTC

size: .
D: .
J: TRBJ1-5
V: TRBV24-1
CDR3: CATSDSGVGQPQHF
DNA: TGTGCCACCAGTGATTCAGGGGTCGGACAGCCCCAGCATTTT

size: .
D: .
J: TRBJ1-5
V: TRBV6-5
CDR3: CASSSAGGHQPQHF
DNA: TGTGCCAGCAGTTCGGCGGGGGGCCATCAGCCCCAGCATTTT

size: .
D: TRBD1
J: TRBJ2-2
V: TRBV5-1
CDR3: CASREGTGNTGELFF
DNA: TGCGCCAGCAGGGAGGGGACAGGGAACACCGGGGAGCTGTTTTTT

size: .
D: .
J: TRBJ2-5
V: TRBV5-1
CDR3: CASSTGGARETQYF
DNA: TGCGCCAGCAGCACCGGAGGAGCTCGGGAGACCCAGTACTTC

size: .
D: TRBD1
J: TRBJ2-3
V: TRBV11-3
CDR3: CASSAYRGITDTQYF
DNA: TGTGCCAGCAGCGCGTACAGGGGTATCACAGATACGCAGTATTTT

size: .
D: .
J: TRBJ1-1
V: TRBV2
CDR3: CASSFQVNTEAFF
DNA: TGTGCCAGCAGTTTCCAGGTTAACACTGAAGCTTTCTTT

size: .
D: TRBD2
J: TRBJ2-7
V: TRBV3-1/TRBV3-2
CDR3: CASSQRTSGGSREQYF
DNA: TGTGCCAGCAGCCAGAGGACTAGCGGGGGATCCAGGGAGCAGTACTTC

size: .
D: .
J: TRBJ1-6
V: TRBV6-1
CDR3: CASSEQGPGSPLHF
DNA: TGTGCCAGCAGTGAACAGGGGCCGGGGTCACCCCTCCACTTT

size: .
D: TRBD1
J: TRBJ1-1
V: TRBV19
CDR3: CASSILGQGNTEAFF
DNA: TGTGCCAGTAGTATCTTAGGACAGGGGAACACTGAAGCTTTCTTT

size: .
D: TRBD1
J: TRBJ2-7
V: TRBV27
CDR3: CASSSGQGSYEQYF
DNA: TGTGCCAGCAGTTCGGGACAGGGGTCCTACGAGCAGTACTTC

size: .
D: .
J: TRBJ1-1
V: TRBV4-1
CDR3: CASSQDNRGMNTEAFF
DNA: TGCGCCAGCAGCCAAGACAATCGGGGGATGAACACTGAAGCTTTCTTT

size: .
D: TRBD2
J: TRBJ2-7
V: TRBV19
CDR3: CASSISSGVYEQYF
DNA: TGTGCCAGTAGTATTTCTAGCGGTGTCTACGAGCAGTACTTC

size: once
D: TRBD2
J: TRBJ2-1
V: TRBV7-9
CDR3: CASSLTSGAHNEQFF
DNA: TGTGCCAGCAGCTTGACTAGCGGGGCCCACAATGAGCAGTTCTTC

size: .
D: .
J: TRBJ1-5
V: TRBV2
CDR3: CASRARLTASNQPQHF
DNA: TGTGCCAGCAGGGCCCGATTGACAGCTAGCAATCAGCCCCAGCATTTT

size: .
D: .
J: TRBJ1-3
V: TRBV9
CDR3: CASSSSSGNTIYF
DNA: TGTGCCAGCAGCTCCTCCTCTGGAAACACCATATATTTT